Included here is one T cell receptor beta chain sequence, with context. Primers used in a second PCR of roughly 6 to 12 cycles were a sample-barcoded 5' primer and a J-beta primer mix. Using its own MiXCR run on the 5' RACE reads, TCRdb lists one record per CDR3 protein. The sample has about 930,000 distinct CDR3 sequences; about 27% are singletons. This record belongs to a study of blood T cells in healthy people across ages. The authors drew 8.5 to 10 milliliters of peripheral blood from each donor. CDR3 length equals 11 residues. V was shortened by 3 bases and J by 8 bases, with 8 bases between the two germline ends. Germline lookup yields CDR1 MDHEN and CDR2 SYDVKM. In addition, the sample was reused for a study of T cells of mothers and their children.

The sequencing input was blood. This TCR was recovered from a woman in her forties in good health. This rearrangement joins TRBV28 to TRBJ2-7, with D possibly being TRBD1 (5 bases). The CDR3 nucleotides read TGTGCCAGCAGTTTTGACAGCCAGCAGTACTTC. Translation gives CASSFDSQQYF.